What follows are 2 T cell receptor beta chains derived from one specimen sequenced in a study of regulatory T cells in long-lasting Graves disease. Time point indicated: persistent/refractory GD, antithyroid drugs over 5 years with positive TRAb. Extracted PBMC RNA gave rise to the TCR library. Arm-PCR of CDR3 regions with iRepertoire HTBI primers generated TCR beta libraries. MiXCR, applied by TCRdb to the multiplex PCR reads, yields one record per CDR3 protein. Of 400,000 or so distinct CDR3 sequences in the sample, less than 25% were seen once. The sample in question was peripheral blood mononuclear cells (PBMCs), obtained when the disease was refractory, from a patient treated with antithyroid drugs. These receptors all come from a female donor with Graves disease.

This clonotype was counted many times. The chain recombines TRBV6-5 with TRBJ2-5, with D unclear. Germline V CDR1 and CDR2: MNHEY, SVGAGI. CDR3 length equals 13 residues. V was cut by 0 bases and J by 7 bases, with 9 bases left in between. The CDR3 sequence is CASSYSDGGTQYF. As DNA, the CDR3 is TGTGCCAGCAGTTACTCGGACGGCGGGACCCAGTACTTC.

About this clonotype: A much larger clone differs from this one at a single base, so this may be a read error. V gene TRBV6-1 combines with J gene TRBJ2-7; 10 bases align to TRBD2. The V segment lost 5 bases and the J segment 8 bases; nucleotides outside the gene matches: 12. This CDR3 spans 15 amino acids. Germline V gene data show CDR1 as MNHNS and CDR2 as SASEGT. The CDR3 coding sequence is TGTGCCAGCAGTCCCCTATTCCTAGCGGGAGTCAAGCAGTACTTC. Translated: CASSPLFLAGVKQYF.